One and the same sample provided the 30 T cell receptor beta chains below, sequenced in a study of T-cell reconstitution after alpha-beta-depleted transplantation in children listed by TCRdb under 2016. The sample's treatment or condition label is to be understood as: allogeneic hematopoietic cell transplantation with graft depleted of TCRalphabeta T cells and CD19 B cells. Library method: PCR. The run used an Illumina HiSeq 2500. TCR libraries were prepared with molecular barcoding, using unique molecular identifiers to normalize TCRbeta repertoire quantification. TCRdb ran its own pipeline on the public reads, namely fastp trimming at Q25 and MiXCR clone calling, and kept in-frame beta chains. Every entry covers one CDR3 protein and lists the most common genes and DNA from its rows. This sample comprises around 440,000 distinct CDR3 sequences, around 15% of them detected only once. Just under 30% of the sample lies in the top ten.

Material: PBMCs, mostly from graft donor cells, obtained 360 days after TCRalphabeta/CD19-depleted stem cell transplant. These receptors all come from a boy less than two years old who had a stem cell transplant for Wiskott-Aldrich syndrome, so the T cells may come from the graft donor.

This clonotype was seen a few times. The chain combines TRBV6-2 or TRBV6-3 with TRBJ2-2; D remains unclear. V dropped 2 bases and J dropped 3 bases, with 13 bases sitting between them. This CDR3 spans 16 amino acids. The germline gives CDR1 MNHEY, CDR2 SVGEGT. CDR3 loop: CASSYGGSLYTGELFF. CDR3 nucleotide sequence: TGTGCCAGCAGTTACGGCGGTAGCTTGTACACCGGGGAGCTGTTTTTT.

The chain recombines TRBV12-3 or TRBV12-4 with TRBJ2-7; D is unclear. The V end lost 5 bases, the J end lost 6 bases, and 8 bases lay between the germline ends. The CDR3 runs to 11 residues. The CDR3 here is CASSLKVEQYF. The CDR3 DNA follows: TGTGCCAGCAGTCTCAAAGTCGAGCAGTACTTC.

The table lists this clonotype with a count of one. This chain's CDR3 is CASSLFSSAGTGLEPQHF. The CDR3 coding sequence is TGTGCCAGCAGCTTATTCTCATCTGCCGGGACAGGGCTAGAGCCCCAGCATTTT. This chain joins TRBV7-6 and TRBJ1-5; TRBD1 aligns across 9 bases. The ends lost 2 bases at V and 8 bases at J; junction bases unmatched: 16. There are 18 residues in the CDR3. CDR1 SGHVS and CDR2 FNYEAQ come from the germline V gene.

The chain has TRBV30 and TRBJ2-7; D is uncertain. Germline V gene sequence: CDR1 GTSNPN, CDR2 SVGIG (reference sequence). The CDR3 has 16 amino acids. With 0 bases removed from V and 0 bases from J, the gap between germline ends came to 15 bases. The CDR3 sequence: CAWSVLGYGLSYEQYF. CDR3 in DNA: TGTGCCTGGAGTGTACTGGGATACGGTCTCTCCTACGAGCAGTACTTC.

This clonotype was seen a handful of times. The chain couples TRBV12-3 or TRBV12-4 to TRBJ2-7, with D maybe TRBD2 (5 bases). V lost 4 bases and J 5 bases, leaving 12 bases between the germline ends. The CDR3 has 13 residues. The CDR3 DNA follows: TGTGCCAGCAGTTCCCTGGACTTAAACGAGCAGTACTTC. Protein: CASSSLDLNEQYF.

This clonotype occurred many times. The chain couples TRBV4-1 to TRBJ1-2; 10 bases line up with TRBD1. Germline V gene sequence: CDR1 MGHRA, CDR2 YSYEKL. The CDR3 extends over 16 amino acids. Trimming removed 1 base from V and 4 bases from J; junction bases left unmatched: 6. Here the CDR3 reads CASSQGGTGAGYGYTF. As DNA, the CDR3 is TGCGCCAGCAGCCAAGGAGGGACAGGGGCTGGCTATGGCTACACCTTC.

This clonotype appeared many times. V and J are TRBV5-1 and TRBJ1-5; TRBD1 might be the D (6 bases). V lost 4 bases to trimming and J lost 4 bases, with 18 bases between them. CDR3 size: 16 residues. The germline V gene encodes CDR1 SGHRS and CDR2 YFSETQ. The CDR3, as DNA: TGCGCCAGCAGCGTATCGCCAGGGGCGAGTAATCAGCCCCAGCATTTT. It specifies CASSVSPGASNQPQHF.

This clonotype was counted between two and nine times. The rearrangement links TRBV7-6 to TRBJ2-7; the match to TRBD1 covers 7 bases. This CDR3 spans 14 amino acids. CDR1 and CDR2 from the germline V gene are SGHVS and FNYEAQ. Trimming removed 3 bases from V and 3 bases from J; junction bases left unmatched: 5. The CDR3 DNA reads TGTGCCAGCAGCTTGACCGGGACAGACTACGAGCAGTACTTC. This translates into CASSLTGTDYEQYF.

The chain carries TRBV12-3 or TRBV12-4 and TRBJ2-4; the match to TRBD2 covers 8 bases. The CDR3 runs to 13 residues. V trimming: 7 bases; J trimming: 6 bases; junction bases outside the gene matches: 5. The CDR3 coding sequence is TGTGCCAGCACCCGGACTAGCCGAAACATTCAGTACTTC. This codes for CASTRTSRNIQYF.

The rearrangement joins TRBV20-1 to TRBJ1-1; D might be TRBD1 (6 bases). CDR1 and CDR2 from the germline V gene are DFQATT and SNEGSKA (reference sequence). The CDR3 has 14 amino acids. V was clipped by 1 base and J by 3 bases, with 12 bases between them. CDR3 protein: CSARVFRGDTEAFF. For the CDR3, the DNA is TGCAGTGCTAGAGTTTTCAGGGGCGACACTGAAGCTTTCTTT.

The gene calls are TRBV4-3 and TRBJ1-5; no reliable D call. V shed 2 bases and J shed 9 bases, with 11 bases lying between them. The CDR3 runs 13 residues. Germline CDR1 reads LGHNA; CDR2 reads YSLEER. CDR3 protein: CASSQRQDLPQHF. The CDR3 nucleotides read TGCGCCAGCAGCCAAAGGCAGGATCTGCCCCAGCATTTT.

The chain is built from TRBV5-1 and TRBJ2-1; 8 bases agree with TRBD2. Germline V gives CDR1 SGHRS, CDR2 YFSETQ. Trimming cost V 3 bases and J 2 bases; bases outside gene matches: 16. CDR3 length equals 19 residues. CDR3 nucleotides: TGCGCCAGCAGCTCCGGGACCGCGCATGGCGGGAGGACCTACAATGAGCAGTTCTTC. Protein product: CASSSGTAHGGRTYNEQFF.

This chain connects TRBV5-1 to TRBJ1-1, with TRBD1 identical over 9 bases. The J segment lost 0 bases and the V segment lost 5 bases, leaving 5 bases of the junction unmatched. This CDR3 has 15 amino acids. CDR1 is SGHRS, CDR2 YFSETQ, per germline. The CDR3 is CASRGGQGMNTEAFF. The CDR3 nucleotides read TGCGCCAGCAGGGGCGGACAGGGGATGAACACTGAAGCTTTCTTT.

The CDR3 DNA sequence: TGTGCCAGCAGTGAAATAGGGACGTCAATCTACGAGCAGTACTTC. The encoded protein is CASSEIGTSIYEQYF. This chain uses TRBV2 with TRBJ2-7; D tentatively reads TRBD1 or TRBD2 (5 bases each). Per the germline V gene, CDR1 is SNHLY and CDR2 is FYNNEI. This CDR3 has 15 amino acids. V was cut by 2 bases and J by 3 bases, with 14 bases left in between.

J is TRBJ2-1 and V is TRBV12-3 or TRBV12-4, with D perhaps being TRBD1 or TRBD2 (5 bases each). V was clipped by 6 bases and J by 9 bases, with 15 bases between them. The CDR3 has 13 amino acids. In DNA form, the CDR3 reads TGTGCCAGCAGCTCCGAACTTGGGGGTGAGCAGTTCTTC. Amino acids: CASSSELGGEQFF.

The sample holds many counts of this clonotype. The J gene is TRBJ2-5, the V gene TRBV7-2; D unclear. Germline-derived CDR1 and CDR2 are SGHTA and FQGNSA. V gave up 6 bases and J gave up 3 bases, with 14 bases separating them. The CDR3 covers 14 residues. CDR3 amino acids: CASSYRSRKETQYF. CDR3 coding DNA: TGTGCCAGCAGTTATAGGTCTAGGAAAGAGACCCAGTACTTC. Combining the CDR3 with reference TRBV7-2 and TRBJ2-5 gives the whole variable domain GAGVSQSPSNKVTEKGKDVELRCDPISGHTALYWYRQSLGQGLEFLIYFQGNSAPDKSGLPSDRFSAERTGGSVSTLTIQRTQQEDSAVYLCASSYRSRKETQYFGPGTRLLVL.

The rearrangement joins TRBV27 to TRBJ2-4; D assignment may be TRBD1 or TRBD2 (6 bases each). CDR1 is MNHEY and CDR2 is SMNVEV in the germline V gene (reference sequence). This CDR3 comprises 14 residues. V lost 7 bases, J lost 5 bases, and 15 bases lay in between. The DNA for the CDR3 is TGTGCCAGCACCCAACTGGGGGGCGAAAACATTCAGTACTTC. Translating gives CASTQLGGENIQYF.

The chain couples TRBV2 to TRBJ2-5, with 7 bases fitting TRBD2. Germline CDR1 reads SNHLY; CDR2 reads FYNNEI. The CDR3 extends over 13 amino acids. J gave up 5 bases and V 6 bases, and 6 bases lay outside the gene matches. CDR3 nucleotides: TGTGCCAGCAGGGGACTAAGATTGGAGACCCAGTACTTC. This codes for CASRGLRLETQYF.

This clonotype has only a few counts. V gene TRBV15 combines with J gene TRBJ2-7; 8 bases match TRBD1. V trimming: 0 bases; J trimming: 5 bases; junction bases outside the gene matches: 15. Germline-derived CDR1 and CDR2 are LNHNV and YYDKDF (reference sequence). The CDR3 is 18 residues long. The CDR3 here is CATSRDRLDRTGRNEQYF. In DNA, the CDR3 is TGTGCCACCAGCAGAGATCGGTTAGACCGGACAGGGCGGAACGAGCAGTACTTC.

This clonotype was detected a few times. The CDR3 DNA sequence: TGTGCCAGCAGCCCCTCTCTTCAGGAACGAGAGACCCAGTACTTC. This sequence encodes CASSPSLQERETQYF. V gene TRBV9 combines with J gene TRBJ2-5, with D uncertain. V shed 4 bases and J shed 4 bases, with 17 bases lying between them. The germline V gene has CDR1 SGDLS and CDR2 YYNGEE. CDR3 length: 15 amino acids.

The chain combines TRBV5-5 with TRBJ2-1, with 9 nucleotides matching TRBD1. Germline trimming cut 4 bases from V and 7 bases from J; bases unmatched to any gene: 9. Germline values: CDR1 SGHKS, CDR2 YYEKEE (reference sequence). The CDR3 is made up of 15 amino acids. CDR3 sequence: CASSPGTGSKNEQFF. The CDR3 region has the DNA TGTGCCAGCAGCCCCGGGACAGGGAGTAAGAATGAGCAGTTCTTC.

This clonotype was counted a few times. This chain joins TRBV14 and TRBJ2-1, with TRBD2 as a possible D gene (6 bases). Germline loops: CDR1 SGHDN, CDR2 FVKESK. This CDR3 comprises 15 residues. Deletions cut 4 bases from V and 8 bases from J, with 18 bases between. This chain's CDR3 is CASSRLDWLTDEQFF. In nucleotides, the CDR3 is TGTGCCAGCAGCCGACTAGACTGGCTTACAGATGAGCAGTTCTTC.

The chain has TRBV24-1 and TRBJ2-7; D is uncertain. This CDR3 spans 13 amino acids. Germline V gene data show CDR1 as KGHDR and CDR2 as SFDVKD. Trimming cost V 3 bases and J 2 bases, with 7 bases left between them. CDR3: CATSDDRTYEQYF. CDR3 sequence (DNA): TGTGCCACCAGTGATGATAGGACCTACGAGCAGTACTTC.

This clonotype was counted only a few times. This chain's CDR3 is CASSISGEETQYF. The CDR3 nucleotides are TGCGCCAGCAGCATCAGCGGGGAAGAGACCCAGTACTTC. The V gene is TRBV5-1, the J gene TRBJ2-5; TRBD2 aligns across 7 bases. CDR3 length: 13 residues. Germline V CDR1 and CDR2: SGHRS, YFSETQ. J lost 3 bases, V lost 4 bases, and 3 bases had no gene match.

The CDR3 DNA reads TGTGCCAGCAGCCCCCCCGGGCCTACTAACACCGGGGAGCTGTTTTTT. Amino acids: CASSPPGPTNTGELFF. The chain uses TRBV7-2 and TRBJ2-2; D not resolved. This CDR3 is built from 16 residues. Per the germline V gene, CDR1 is SGHTA and CDR2 is FQGNSA. Deletions cut 5 bases from V and 2 bases from J, with 15 bases between.

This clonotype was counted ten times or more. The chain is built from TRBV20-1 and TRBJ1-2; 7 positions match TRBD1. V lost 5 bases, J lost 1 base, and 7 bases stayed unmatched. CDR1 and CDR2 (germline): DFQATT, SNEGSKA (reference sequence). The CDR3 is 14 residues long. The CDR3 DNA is TGCAGTGCTGGGGGACAGTTTGTTAACTATGGCTACACCTTC. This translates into CSAGGQFVNYGYTF.

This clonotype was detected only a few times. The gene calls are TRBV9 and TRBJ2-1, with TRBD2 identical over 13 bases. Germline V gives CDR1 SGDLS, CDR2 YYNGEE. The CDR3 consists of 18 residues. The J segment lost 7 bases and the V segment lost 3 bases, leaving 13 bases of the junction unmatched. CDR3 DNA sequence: TGTGCCAGCAGCGCGAAAAACCTGGGACTAGCGGGAAGGAATGAGCAGTTCTTC. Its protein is CASSAKNLGLAGRNEQFF.

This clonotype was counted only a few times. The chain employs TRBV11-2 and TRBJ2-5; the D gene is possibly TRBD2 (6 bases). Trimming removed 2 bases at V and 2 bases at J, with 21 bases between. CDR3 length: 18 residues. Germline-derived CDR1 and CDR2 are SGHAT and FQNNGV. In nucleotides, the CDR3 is TGTGCCAGCAGCTTACGACACCCCGGGACTTCCGCTCAAGAGACCCAGTACTTC. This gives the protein CASSLRHPGTSAQETQYF. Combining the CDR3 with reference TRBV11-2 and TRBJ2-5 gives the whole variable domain EAGVAQSPRYKIIEKRQSVAFWCNPISGHATLYWYQQILGQGPKLLIQFQNNGVVDDSQLPKDRFSAERLKGVDSTLKIQPAKLEDSAVYLCASSLRHPGTSAQETQYFGPGTRLLVL.

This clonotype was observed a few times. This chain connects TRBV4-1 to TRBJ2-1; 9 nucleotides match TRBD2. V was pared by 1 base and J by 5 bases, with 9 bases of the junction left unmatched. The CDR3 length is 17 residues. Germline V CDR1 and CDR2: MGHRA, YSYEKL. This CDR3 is CASSQAASGKRNNEQFF. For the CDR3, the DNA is TGCGCCAGCAGCCAAGCAGCTAGCGGGAAGCGAAACAATGAGCAGTTCTTC.

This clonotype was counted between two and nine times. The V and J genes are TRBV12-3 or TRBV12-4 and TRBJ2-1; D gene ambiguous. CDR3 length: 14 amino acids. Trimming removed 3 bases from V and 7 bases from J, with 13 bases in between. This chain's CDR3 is CASSFSFLLNEQFF. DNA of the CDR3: TGTGCCAGCAGTTTTAGTTTCTTACTGAATGAGCAGTTCTTC.